Below are 29 T cell receptor beta chains sequenced from a single sample in a study of cytomegalovirus exposure and HLA in healthy donors. PCR used 60 Vbeta primers and 13 Jbeta primers. The assay was immunoSEQ multiplex PCR, and TCRdb's table has in-frame clones only and misses some. The sample lists under 200,000 clones, roughly 12% occurring once. Sequencing was carried out using PBMCs. These receptors were collected from a man in his forties or fifties in good health and CMV-seropositive.

The chain has TRBV12-1 and TRBJ2-2; the table's D call, TRBD2, was not checked against the DNA. TRBV12-1 is a documented pseudogene. CDR3 size: 16 residues. As DNA, the CDR3 is TGTGCCAGCAGCTCCAGACTAGCGGGGACGACCGGGGAGCTGTTTTTT. It translates to CASSSRLAGTTGELFF.

This clone was found a few times. The chain's CDR3 is CASRQDIPGGLLSYEQYV. In DNA form, the CDR3 reads TGCGCCAGCAGACAAGATATTCCCGGGGGGCTTCTATCCTACGAGCAGTACGTC. The V gene is TRBV4-3, the J gene TRBJ2-7; maybe TRBD2 (7 bases). This CDR3 spans 18 amino acids. Germline V gives CDR1 LGHNA, CDR2 YSLEER.

This clone was observed a handful of times. J is TRBJ1-5 and V is TRBV28; tentatively, D is TRBD1 (6 bases). There are 17 residues in the CDR3. V was cut by 3 bases and J by 0 bases, with 15 bases left in between. The germline CDR1 and CDR2 sequences are MDHEN and SYDVKM. Written as DNA, the CDR3 is TGTGCCAGCAGTTTGGTAGGGGGAGTCTATAGCAATCAGCCCCAGCATTTT. Its protein is CASSLVGGVYSNQPQHF.

The chain is built from TRBV9 and TRBJ1-3; tentative D call: TRBD1 (6 bases). CDR1 SGDLS and CDR2 YYNGEE come from the germline V gene. CDR3 size: 16 residues. Trimming left V 0 bases short and J 0 bases short, with 10 bases between. The CDR3 is CASSVALTGSGNTIYF. CDR3 nucleotide sequence: TGTGCCAGCAGCGTAGCCTTGACAGGCTCTGGAAACACCATATATTTT.

This clone was picked up a small number of times. The CDR3 sequence is CASSLDTYNEQFF. The CDR3 bases are TGTGCCAGCAGCCTTGACACATACAATGAGCAGTTCTTC. The V gene is TRBV11-1, the J gene TRBJ2-1; no reliable D call. CDR3 length: 13 amino acids. Trimming cost V 5 bases and J 4 bases, with 9 bases left between them. Germline V gene data show CDR1 as SGHAT and CDR2 as FQDESV (reference sequence). Variable domain in full (rest from reference TRBV11-1 and TRBJ2-1): EAEVAQSPRYKITEKSQAVAFWCDPISGHATLYWYRQILGQGPELLVQFQDESVVDDSQLPKDRFSAERLKGVDSTLKIQPAELGDSAMYLCASSLDTYNEQFFGPGTRLTVL.

This chain uses TRBV27 with TRBJ2-7; 14 bases agree with TRBD2. CDR3 length: 16 amino acids. Germline V lookup: CDR1 MNHEY, CDR2 SMNVEV (reference sequence). J gave up 7 bases and V 4 bases, and 9 bases lay outside the gene matches. CDR3 DNA sequence: TGTGCCAGCAGTTCCCGGACTAGCGGGGGGCCGCGGGAGCAGTACGTC. This translates into CASSSRTSGGPREQYV.

The V gene is TRBV7-2, the J gene TRBJ2-1, with D possibly TRBD1 on 6 matching bases. CDR1 SGHTA and CDR2 FQGNSA come from the germline V gene. The V end lost 6 bases, the J end lost 0 bases, and 9 bases lay between the germline ends. The CDR3 length is 14 residues. DNA for the CDR3: TGTGCCAGCAGTAAGGACAGCTCCTACAATGAGCAGTTCTTC. Residues: CASSKDSSYNEQFF. Variable domain in full (rest from reference TRBV7-2 and TRBJ2-1): GAGVSQSPSNKVTEKGKDVELRCDPISGHTALYWYRQSLGQGLEFLIYFQGNSAPDKSGLPSDRFSAERTGGSVSTLTIQRTQQEDSAVYLCASSKDSSYNEQFFGPGTRLTVL.

The gene calls are TRBV19 and TRBJ2-7, with D possibly TRBD2 on 6 matching bases. Looked up from germline, CDR1 is LNHDA and CDR2 is SQIVND (reference sequence). V lost 3 bases to trimming and J lost 6 bases, with 15 bases between them. This CDR3 spans 14 amino acids. The CDR3 DNA reads TGTGCCAGTAGTATTGTCGGGGGAGCGGGCGAGCAGTACTTC. It yields the protein CASSIVGGAGEQYF.

This clone was detected only a few times. The V call is TRBV7-8, the J call TRBJ2-2, with a possible D match to TRBD1 (5 bases). The CDR3 sequence is 15 residues long. V lost 0 bases and J 3 bases, leaving 8 bases between the germline ends. The V gene's germline CDR1 is SGHVS and CDR2 FQNEAQ. The CDR3 region is CASSLATGHTGELFF. CDR3 sequence (DNA): TGTGCCAGCAGCTTAGCCACAGGACACACCGGGGAGCTGTTTTTT.

This clone appeared a few times. This sequence joins TRBV7-9 and TRBJ2-3; a weak D match, TRBD2 (5 bases). Trimming stripped 5 bases from V and 7 bases from J, with 13 bases between. This CDR3 is built from 13 residues. The V gene's germline CDR1 is SEHNR and CDR2 FQNEAQ (reference sequence). CDR3 nucleotide sequence: TGTGCCAGCAGCCCGCTTAGCGAGAATACGCAGTATTTT. Amino acids: CASSPLSENTQYF.

J is TRBJ1-5 and V is TRBV4-3, with 8 bases aligning to TRBD1. This CDR3 comprises 15 residues. CDR1 and CDR2 from the germline V gene are LGHNA and YSLEER. V trimming: 2 bases; J trimming: 7 bases; junction bases outside the gene matches: 7. The CDR3: CASSQSQDRGQPQHF. CDR3 in DNA: TGCGCCAGCAGCCAATCCCAAGACAGGGGACAGCCCCAGCATTTT.

The sample holds many counts of this clone. The chain employs TRBV5-1 and TRBJ1-1; tentative D call: TRBD1 (6 bases). Between the trimmed V and J ends, which lost 1 base and 1 base, there was a span of 11 bases. The CDR3 spans 15 residues. Germline V gene sequence: CDR1 SGHRS, CDR2 YFSETQ. The CDR3 sequence: CASSLQGSANTEAFF. In DNA, the CDR3 is TGCGCCAGCAGCTTGCAGGGGTCAGCGAACACTGAAGCTTTCTTT.

This clone was counted only a few times. The chain has TRBV7-2 and TRBJ2-2, with TRBD1 as a possible D gene (5 bases). The ends were cut back, 5 bases at V and 7 bases at J, with 14 bases in the middle. This CDR3 has 14 residues. Germline-derived CDR1 and CDR2 are SGHTA and FQGNSA. The DNA for the CDR3 is TGTGCCAGCAGCCTCAGGGTGTTAGGCGGGGAGCTGTTTTTT. Translating gives CASSLRVLGGELFF.

This clone was seen more than once but under ten times. This chain uses TRBV7-2 with TRBJ1-5, with D tentatively TRBD1 (5 bases). The V end was cut by 2 bases, the J end by 4 bases, with 12 bases between. There are 15 residues in the CDR3. CDR1 SGHTA and CDR2 FQGNSA come from the germline V gene. CDR3 sequence (DNA): TGTGCCAGCAGCTTAACCGGCAGGGCTAATCAGCCCCAGCATTTT. Translation: CASSLTGRANQPQHF. The complete variable domain, with remaining parts taken from reference TRBV7-2 and TRBJ1-5, reads GAGVSQSPSNKVTEKGKDVELRCDPISGHTALYWYRQSLGQGLEFLIYFQGNSAPDKSGLPSDRFSAERTGGSVSTLTIQRTQQEDSAVYLCASSLTGRANQPQHFGDGTRLSIL.

The V and J genes are TRBV19 and TRBJ1-2; D is undetermined. The CDR3 sequence is 16 residues long. The V gene's germline CDR1 is LNHDA and CDR2 SQIVND (reference sequence). Trimming left V 7 bases short and J 6 bases short, with 24 bases between. The DNA of the CDR3 is TGTGCCAGTACCACAAACGTCGGAGGGAACTATGATGGCTACACCTTC. It encodes CASTTNVGGNYDGYTF.

The CDR3 DNA reads as TGTGCCAGCAGAAAGCGACAGGGGCCGAATCAGCCCCAGCATTTT. Translation gives CASRKRQGPNQPQHF. The chain has TRBV6-6 and TRBJ1-5; 8 bases map to TRBD1. With V trimmed by 6 bases and J by 4 bases, 8 bases remained unmatched. Germline CDR1 MNHNY, CDR2 SVGAGI (reference sequence). The CDR3 has 15 amino acids.

The V and J genes are TRBV4-2 and TRBJ1-2; D unresolved. The CDR3 totals 16 residues. Trimming pared 4 bases from V and 4 bases from J, leaving 19 bases between. Germline CDR1 and CDR2: LGHNA and YNFKEQ. The CDR3 sequence is CASSLSPGIPAYGYTF. The CDR3 region has the DNA TGTGCCAGCAGCCTTTCCCCAGGAATCCCTGCCTATGGCTACACCTTC.

This chain connects TRBV18 to TRBJ2-7, with D perhaps TRBD1 (6 bases). The CDR3 is made up of 12 amino acids. CDR1 is KGHSH and CDR2 is LQKENI in the germline V gene. V was clipped by 4 bases and J by 4 bases, with 8 bases between them. CDR3 DNA: TGTGCCAGCTCACGGCAGGGGTACGAGCAGTACTTC. Translated, it gives CASSRQGYEQYF.

This chain connects TRBV30 to TRBJ1-1; 8 bases are a match to TRBD1. V lost 3 bases to trimming and J lost 3 bases; unmatched junction nucleotides: 6. The CDR3 totals 14 residues. The germline CDR1 and CDR2 sequences are GTSNPN and SVGIG (reference sequence). Here the CDR3 reads CAWRIRTGYTEAFF. The CDR3 DNA reads as TGTGCCTGGAGGATCAGGACAGGGTACACTGAAGCTTTCTTT.

This clone was counted only a few times. The chain employs TRBV4-3 and TRBJ1-1; TRBD1 agrees at 10 bases. Trimming took 3 bases from V and 11 from J; bases not matched to a gene: 6. The germline V gene has CDR1 LGHNA and CDR2 YSLEER. There are 13 residues in the CDR3. In nucleotides, the CDR3 is TGCGCCAGCAGCCAGCAGACAGGGGGCCGGGCTTTCTTT. It is translated as CASSQQTGGRAFF.

The CDR3: CASSQEVGYEQYF. The CDR3 nucleotides read TGTGCCAGCAGCCAAGAAGTCGGCTACGAGCAGTACTTC. V usage is TRBV4-2 and J usage is TRBJ2-7; D unresolved. Germline V gene sequence: CDR1 LGHNA, CDR2 YNFKEQ. The CDR3 contains 13 residues. Trimming took off 0 bases at V and 3 bases at J, with 6 bases between the two ends.

This clone was detected only a few times. The chain recombines TRBV9 with TRBJ1-5; a possible D gene is TRBD1 (5 bases). From germline, CDR1 is SGDLS and CDR2 YYNGEE. This CDR3 spans 15 amino acids. The V gene lost 3 bases and the J gene lost 6 bases, with 16 bases spanning the gap. The CDR3 region has the DNA TGTGCCAGCAGCGGCCGGGGGGACGTAGGTCAGCCCCAGCATTTT. It specifies CASSGRGDVGQPQHF.

This clone occurred a few times. The gene calls are TRBV11-2 and TRBJ2-2; D is possibly TRBD1 (6 bases). Germline V gene lookup returns CDR1 SGHAT and CDR2 FQNNGV. Trimming removed 5 bases at V and 1 base at J, with 11 bases between. The CDR3 has 15 amino acids. The DNA of the CDR3 is TGTGCCAGCAGCCCTCTGACAGGGAACACCGGGGAGCTGTTTTTT. It is translated as CASSPLTGNTGELFF.

This chain joins TRBV10-3 and TRBJ2-3; TRBD2 matches at 10 bases. With V trimmed by 6 bases and J by 0 bases, 3 bases remained unmatched. This CDR3 has 15 residues. The V gene's germline CDR1 is ENHRY and CDR2 SYGVKD. The CDR3 DNA reads TGTGCCATCAGCCGGACTAGCGGCAGCACAGATACGCAGTATTTT. Protein sequence: CAISRTSGSTDTQYF.

The sample holds a few counts of this clone. The rearrangement uses TRBV11-3 and TRBJ2-2; 11 nucleotides align to TRBD2. The CDR3 length is 18 residues. Germline loops: CDR1 SGHNT, CDR2 YENEEA. The V segment lost 1 base and the J segment 4 bases; nucleotides outside the gene matches: 8. The DNA of the CDR3 is TGTGCCAGCAGCTTAGGTGTACTAGCGGGGGCACTCACCGGGGAGCTGTTTTTT. It specifies CASSLGVLAGALTGELFF. Full variable domain (rest looked up from reference TRBV11-3 and TRBJ2-2): EAGVVQSPRYKIIEKKQPVAFWCNPISGHNTLYWYLQNLGQGPELLIRYENEEAVDDSQLPKDRFSAERLKGVDSTLKIQPAELGDSAVYLCASSLGVLAGALTGELFFGEGSRLTVL.

This chain connects TRBV7-9 to TRBJ2-2; D gene ambiguous. V lost 6 bases to trimming and J lost 0 bases, with 11 bases between them. This CDR3 comprises 15 residues. The germline V gene encodes CDR1 SEHNR and CDR2 FQNEAQ (reference sequence). The CDR3 spells CASSLRSSNTGELFF. The CDR3 DNA sequence: TGTGCCAGCAGTCTGAGATCCTCGAACACCGGGGAGCTGTTTTTT. The entire variable domain, with the rest obtained from reference TRBV7-9 and TRBJ2-2, is as follows: DTGVSQNPRHKITKRGQNVTFRCDPISEHNRLYWYRQTLGQGPEFLTYFQNEAQLEKSRLLSDRFSAERPKGSFSTLEIQRTEQGDSAMYLCASSLRSSNTGELFFGEGSRLTVL.

In its sample, this clone ranks as medium-sized (0.01 to 0.1%). The J gene is TRBJ2-2, the V gene TRBV6-5; tentatively, D is TRBD2 (6 bases). From germline, CDR1 is MNHEY and CDR2 SVGAGI. The CDR3 extends over 13 amino acids. V shed 1 base and J shed 9 bases, with 9 bases lying between them. The DNA of the CDR3 is TGTGCCAGCAGTTACTGGGGGGTACGGGAGCTGTTTTTT. It codes for CASSYWGVRELFF.

This chain uses TRBV18 with TRBJ1-4; D possibly corresponds to TRBD1 (6 bases). Germline V gene sequence: CDR1 KGHSH, CDR2 LQKENI. Trimming removed 6 bases from V and 5 bases from J, with 13 bases in between. The CDR3 is 14 amino acids. The CDR3 region is CASSHRGTNEKLFF. CDR3 bases: TGTGCCAGCTCCCACAGAGGGACAAATGAAAAACTGTTTTTT.

This clone was seen more than once but under ten times. V and J are TRBV29-1 and TRBJ1-1, with TRBD1 matching 10 bases. V lost 6 bases to trimming and J lost 1 base; unmatched junction nucleotides: 8. Looked up from germline, CDR1 is SQVTM and CDR2 is ANQGSEA. The CDR3 sequence is 15 residues long. The chain's CDR3 is CSVVGQGWSNTEAFF. The CDR3 nucleotides are TGCAGCGTCGTGGGACAGGGGTGGTCGAACACTGAAGCTTTCTTT.